This T cell receptor (beta chain) was captured by sequencing in a study of cytomegalovirus exposure and HLA in healthy donors. The germline V gene encodes CDR1 SEHNR and CDR2 FQNEAQ (reference sequence). CDR3 length: 16 residues. Between the trimmed V and J ends, which lost 4 bases and 0 bases, there was a span of 15 bases. The PCR contained 60 Vbeta and 13 Jbeta primers. The data were produced by immunoSEQ multiplex PCR, yet TCRdb's version contains in-frame clones alone and is incomplete. The sample lists approximately 150,000 clones, just under 70% occurring once. The V gene is TRBV7-9, the J gene TRBJ1-1, with D possibly matching TRBD1 (5 bases). Source material: PBMCs. The TCR originated in a man aged 60 to 69 in good health and CMV-seronegative. The CDR3 is CASSSTDILLNTEAFF. The CDR3 nucleotides are TGTGCCAGCAGCTCGACAGATATTCTTTTGAACACTGAAGCTTTCTTT.